The 4 T cell receptor beta chains below come from one sample, sequenced in a study of control samples from healthy donors and cancer patients. Generated by immunoSEQ multiplex PCR, the TCRdb table keeps only in-frame clones and is missing some. The sample shows about 59,000 clones, more than 90% of them seen only once. Sample: PBMCs. These receptors originate from a man in his forties or fifties with colorectal cancer.

This chain uses TRBV3-1 (or the pseudogene TRBV3-2) with TRBJ1-3, with TRBD1 as a possible D gene (5 bases). CDR1 LGHDT and CDR2 YNNKEL come from the germline V gene (reference sequence). The V gene lost 2 bases and the J gene lost 2 bases, with 7 bases spanning the gap. The CDR3 is 14 amino acids. CDR3 region: CASSQSGTGNTIYF. For the CDR3, the DNA is TGTGCCAGCAGCCAATCAGGGACTGGAAACACCATATATTTT.

This chain joins TRBV6-6 and TRBJ1-1; D possibly corresponds to TRBD1 (6 bases). The CDR3 consists of 14 residues. Germline CDR1 and CDR2: MNHNY and SVGAGI (reference sequence). Trimming took 6 bases from V and 5 from J, leaving 16 bases between them. The CDR3 loop is CASRVQGRGTEAFF. The CDR3, as DNA: TGTGCCAGCAGGGTACAGGGTCGAGGGACTGAAGCTTTCTTT.

The V and J genes are TRBV5-5 and TRBJ1-1; no clear D. CDR1 is SGHKS, CDR2 YYEKEE, per germline (reference sequence). V lost 0 bases, J lost 11 bases, and 14 bases lay in between. The CDR3 contains 13 residues. The CDR3: CASSLAPGRSAFF. The CDR3 nucleotides are TGTGCCAGCAGCTTGGCGCCGGGGAGATCGGCTTTCTTT.

The V call is TRBV4-1, the J call TRBJ1-4, with no clear D. The CDR3 covers 15 residues. Trimming removed 1 base from V and 6 bases from J, with 12 bases in between. The V gene's germline CDR1 is MGHRA and CDR2 YSYEKL. The CDR3 reads CASSQAGKSDEKLFF. The CDR3 nucleotides are TGCGCCAGCAGCCAAGCCGGAAAATCGGATGAAAAACTGTTTTTT.